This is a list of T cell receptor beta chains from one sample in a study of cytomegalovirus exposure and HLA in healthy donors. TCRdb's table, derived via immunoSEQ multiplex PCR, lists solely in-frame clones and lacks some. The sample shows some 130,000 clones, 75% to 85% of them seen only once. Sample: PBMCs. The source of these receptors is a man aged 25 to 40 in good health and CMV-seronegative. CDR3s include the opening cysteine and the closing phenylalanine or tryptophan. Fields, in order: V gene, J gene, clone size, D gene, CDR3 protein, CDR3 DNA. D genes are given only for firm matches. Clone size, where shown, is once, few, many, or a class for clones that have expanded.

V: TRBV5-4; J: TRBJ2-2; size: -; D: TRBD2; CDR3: CASSSGLAGDRTGELFF; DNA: TGTGCCAGCAGCTCCGGACTAGCGGGAGACCGCACCGGGGAGCTGTTTTTT
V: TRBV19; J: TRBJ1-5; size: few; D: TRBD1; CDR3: CASSMVKQGNQPQHF; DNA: TGTGCCAGTAGTATGGTCAAACAGGGGAATCAGCCCCAGCATTTT
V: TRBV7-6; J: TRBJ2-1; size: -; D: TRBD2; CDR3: CASSPPLGLAGDNEQFF; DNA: TGTGCCAGCAGCCCCCCACTAGGACTAGCGGGAGATAATGAGCAGTTCTTC
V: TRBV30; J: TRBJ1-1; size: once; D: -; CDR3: CAWSENLNTEAFF; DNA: TGTGCCTGGAGTGAGAACTTAAACACTGAAGCTTTCTTT
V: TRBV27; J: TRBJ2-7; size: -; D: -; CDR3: CASSYSYEQYF; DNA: TGTGCCAGCAGCTATTCCTACGAGCAGTACTTC
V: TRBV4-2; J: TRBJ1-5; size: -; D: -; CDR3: CASSQDSRSLPQHF; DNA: TGTGCCAGCAGCCAAGATTCACGGTCCCTGCCCCAGCATTTT
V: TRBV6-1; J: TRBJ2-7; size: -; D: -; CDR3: CASTSRPTVSYEQYF; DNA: TGTGCCAGCACTTCACGGCCGACAGTCTCCTACGAGCAGTACTTC
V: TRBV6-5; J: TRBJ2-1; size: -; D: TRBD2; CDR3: CASSYSPGGIEQFF; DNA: TGTGCCAGCAGTTACTCCCCGGGAGGGATTGAGCAGTTCTTC
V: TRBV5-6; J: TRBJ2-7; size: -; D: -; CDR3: CASSPLGLALYEQYF; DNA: TGTGCCAGCAGCCCCTTGGGGCTAGCGCTTTACGAGCAGTACTTC
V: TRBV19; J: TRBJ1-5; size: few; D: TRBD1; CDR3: CASSMGGNRGLQPQHF; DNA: TGTGCCAGTAGTATGGGAGGGAACAGGGGGCTGCAGCCCCAGCATTTT
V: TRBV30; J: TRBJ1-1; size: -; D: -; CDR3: CAWMGLTNTEAFF; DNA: TGTGCCTGGATGGGGCTGACGAACACTGAAGCTTTCTTT
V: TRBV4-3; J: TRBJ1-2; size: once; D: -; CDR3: CASSQDFGGGYTF; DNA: TGCGCCAGCAGCCAAGATTTCGGGGGTGGCTACACCTTC
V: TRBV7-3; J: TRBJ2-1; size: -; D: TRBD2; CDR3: CASSPGLAGPDEQFF; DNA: TGTGCCAGCAGCCCTGGACTAGCGGGACCCGATGAGCAGTTCTTC
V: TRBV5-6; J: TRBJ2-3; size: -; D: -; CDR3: CASSFGSVADTQYF; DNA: TGTGCCAGCAGCTTTGGTAGCGTAGCAGATACGCAGTATTTT
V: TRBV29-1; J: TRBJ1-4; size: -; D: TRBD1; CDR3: CSVVTGDKLFF; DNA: TGCAGCGTTGTCACAGGGGACAAACTGTTTTTT
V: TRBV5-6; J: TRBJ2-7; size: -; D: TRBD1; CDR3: CASSGTGTGFYEQYF; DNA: TGTGCCAGCAGCGGAACCGGGACAGGGTTTTACGAGCAGTACTTC
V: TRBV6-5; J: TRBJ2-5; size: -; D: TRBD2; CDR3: CASSYSGGTGEETQYF; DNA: TGTGCCAGCAGTTACTCGGGAGGGACTGGGGAAGAGACCCAGTACTTC
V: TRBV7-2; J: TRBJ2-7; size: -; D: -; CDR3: CASSRGFNEQYF; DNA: TGTGCCAGCAGCAGGGGGTTCAACGAGCAGTACTTC
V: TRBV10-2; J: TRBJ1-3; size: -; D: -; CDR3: CASSERLGPGNTIYF; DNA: TGCGCCAGCAGTGAAAGGTTGGGGCCAGGAAACACCATATATTTT
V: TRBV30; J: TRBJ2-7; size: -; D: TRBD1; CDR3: CAWRDRAHEQYF; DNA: TGTGCCTGGCGGGACAGGGCCCACGAGCAGTACTTC
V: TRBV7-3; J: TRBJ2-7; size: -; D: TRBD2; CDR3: CASSLAGGPYEQYF; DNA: TGTGCCAGCAGCTTGGCGGGAGGGCCCTACGAGCAGTACTTC
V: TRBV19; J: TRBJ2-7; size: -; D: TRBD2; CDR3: CASCRTSGRTYEQYF; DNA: TGTGCCAGCTGCAGAACTAGCGGGAGAACCTACGAGCAGTACTTC
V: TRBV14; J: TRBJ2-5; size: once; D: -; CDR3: CASSQVTQETQYF; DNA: TGTGCCAGCAGCCAGGTGACTCAAGAGACCCAGTACTTC
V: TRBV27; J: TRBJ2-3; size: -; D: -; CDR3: CASSYQGNRLDTQYF; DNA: TGTGCCAGCAGTTACCAGGGGAACCGGCTAGATACGCAGTATTTT
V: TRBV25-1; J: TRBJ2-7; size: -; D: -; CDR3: CASRQTNDYEQYF; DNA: TGTGCCAGCAGACAGACGAATGACTACGAGCAGTACTTC
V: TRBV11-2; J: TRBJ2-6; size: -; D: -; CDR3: CASFGGPPGRSSGANVLTF; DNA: TGTGCCAGCTTTGGTGGTCCTCCAGGGCGAAGCTCTGGGGCCAACGTCCTGACTTTC
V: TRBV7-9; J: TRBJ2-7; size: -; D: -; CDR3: CASSLDGGHEQYF; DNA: TGTGCCAGCAGCTTAGATGGCGGGCACGAGCAGTACTTC
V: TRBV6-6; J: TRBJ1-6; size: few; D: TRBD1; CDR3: CASSLPGGALHF; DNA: TGTGCCAGCAGCCTACCAGGGGGCGCCCTCCACTTT
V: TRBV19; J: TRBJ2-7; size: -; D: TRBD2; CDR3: CASSSSSGSSYEQYF; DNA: TGTGCCAGTAGTTCATCTAGCGGTAGCTCCTACGAGCAGTACTTC
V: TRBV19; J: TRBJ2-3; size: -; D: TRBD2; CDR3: CASSFREGRTDTQYF; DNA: TGTGCCAGTAGTTTCCGGGAGGGGAGGACAGATACGCAGTATTTT
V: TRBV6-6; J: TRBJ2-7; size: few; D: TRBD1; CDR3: CASSNIGTGAYEQYF; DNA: TGTGCCAGCAGTAATATTGGGACAGGGGCCTACGAGCAGTACTTC
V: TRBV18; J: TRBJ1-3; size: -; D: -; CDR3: CASSPSGVTGNTIYF; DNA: TGTGCCAGCTCACCATCGGGGGTCACCGGAAACACCATATATTTT
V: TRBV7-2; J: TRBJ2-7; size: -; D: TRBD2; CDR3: CASSLWREGYEQYF; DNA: TGTGCCAGCAGCTTATGGCGGGAGGGCTACGAGCAGTACTTC
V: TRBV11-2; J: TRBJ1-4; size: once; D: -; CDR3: CASSLGTTNEKLFF; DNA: TGTGCCAGCAGCTTAGGGACTACTAATGAAAAACTGTTTTTT
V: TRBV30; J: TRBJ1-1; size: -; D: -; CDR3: CAWKREDTEAFF; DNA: TGTGCCTGGAAGAGGGAGGACACTGAAGCTTTCTTT
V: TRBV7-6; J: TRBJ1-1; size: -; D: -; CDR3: CASSAINFVNTEAFF; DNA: TGTGCCAGCAGCGCGATAAACTTTGTGAACACTGAAGCTTTCTTT
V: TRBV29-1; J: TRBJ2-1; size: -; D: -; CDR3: CSVEARLVREQFF; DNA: TGCAGCGTTGAAGCCCGACTAGTGAGGGAGCAGTTCTTC
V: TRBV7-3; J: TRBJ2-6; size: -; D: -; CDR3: CASSRNSGANVLTF; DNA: TGTGCCAGCAGCCGTAACTCTGGGGCCAACGTCCTGACTTTC
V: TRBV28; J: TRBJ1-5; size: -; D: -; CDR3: CAINSLISNQPQHF; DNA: TGTGCCATCAACAGCCTGATTAGCAATCAGCCCCAGCATTTT
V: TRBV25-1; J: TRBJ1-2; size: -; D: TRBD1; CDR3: CASSELGGYGYPF; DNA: TGTGCCAGCAGTGAACTAGGGGGCTATGGCTACCCCTTC
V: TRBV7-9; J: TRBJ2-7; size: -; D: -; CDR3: CASSLPGMMGSVSYEQYF; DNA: TGTGCCAGCAGCTTACCCGGGATGATGGGGAGTGTCTCCTACGAGCAGTACTTC